Listed below are T cell receptor beta chains from one sample, sequenced in a study of blood T cell repertoires in COVID-19. Clones were sequenced by immunoSEQ multiplex PCR, and TCRdb holds only the in-frame ones, with some missing. The sample has around 79,000 clones; around 89% are singletons. The sequenced material came from peripheral blood. The receptors come from a human donor in a cohort sampled during active COVID-19. Each CDR3 is given with its conserved first and last residue. The order of the fields is clone size, J gene, V gene, D gene, CDR3 DNA, CDR3 protein. The D gene is left open where the match is weak. Size values are once, few and many counts, or a class for expanded clones, and some rows have none.

abundance: NA
j_gene: TRBJ1-6
v_gene: TRBV4-2
d_gene: NA
CDR3nt: TGTGCCAGCAGCCGAGACAGTACTAATTCACCCCTCCACTTT
CDR3aa: CASSRDSTNSPLHF

abundance: NA
j_gene: TRBJ1-3
v_gene: TRBV25-1
d_gene: NA
CDR3nt: TGTGCCAGCAGTGCAAAAACCGGACAGTATGGGACTGGAAACACCATATATTTT
CDR3aa: CASSAKTGQYGTGNTIYF

abundance: once
j_gene: TRBJ1-5
v_gene: TRBV2
d_gene: NA
CDR3nt: TGTGCCAGCAGTGAAATTGCGATAGACCAGCATTTT
CDR3aa: CASSEIAIDQHF

abundance: NA
j_gene: TRBJ2-2
v_gene: TRBV7-2
d_gene: TRBD1
CDR3nt: TGTGCCAGCAGCTATCAGGGGGCGAGCGGGGAGCTGTTTTTT
CDR3aa: CASSYQGASGELFF

abundance: NA
j_gene: TRBJ2-5
v_gene: TRBV5-8
d_gene: TRBD2
CDR3nt: TGTGCCAGCAGCTTGGGACTAGCGGGGGCCAGGGGGGAGACCCAGTACTTC
CDR3aa: CASSLGLAGARGETQYF

abundance: NA
j_gene: TRBJ1-2
v_gene: TRBV3-1/TRBV3-2
d_gene: NA
CDR3nt: TGTGCCAGCAGCCAAGAGTCAGGGAATGGCTACACCTTC
CDR3aa: CASSQESGNGYTF

abundance: NA
j_gene: TRBJ2-7
v_gene: TRBV6-5
d_gene: TRBD1
CDR3nt: TGTGCCAGCAGTTCGCGACAGGGTTGGCAGTACTTC
CDR3aa: CASSSRQGWQYF

abundance: NA
j_gene: TRBJ1-4
v_gene: TRBV6-6
d_gene: TRBD1
CDR3nt: TGTGCCAGCAGTTGGGGCAGGGGGCGGGAGAGTGAAAAACTGTTTTTT
CDR3aa: CASSWGRGRESEKLFF

abundance: few
j_gene: TRBJ2-7
v_gene: TRBV18
d_gene: NA
CDR3nt: TGTGCCAGCTCAGAGGACAGTTCCTACGAGCAGTACTTC
CDR3aa: CASSEDSSYEQYF

abundance: once
j_gene: TRBJ1-1
v_gene: TRBV28
d_gene: TRBD1
CDR3nt: TGTGCCAGCAGTCTCCCGCTACAGGGGGTGGCTGAAGCTTTCTTT
CDR3aa: CASSLPLQGVAEAFF

abundance: NA
j_gene: TRBJ1-1
v_gene: TRBV12-3/TRBV12-4
d_gene: TRBD1
CDR3nt: TGTGCCAGCACCGAACAGGGGACGAGCCTTTCTTTCTTT
CDR3aa: CASTEQGTSLSFF

abundance: NA
j_gene: TRBJ2-2
v_gene: TRBV29-1
d_gene: TRBD2
CDR3nt: TGCAGCGTTGAAACCGCCGGGACTAGGGTTTGGGGGGACGGGGAGCTGTTTTTT
CDR3aa: CSVETAGTRVWGDGELFF

abundance: NA
j_gene: TRBJ1-1
v_gene: TRBV5-1
d_gene: NA
CDR3nt: TGCGCCAGCAGCTTGGAGGGACTCTTGAACACTGAAGCTTTCTTT
CDR3aa: CASSLEGLLNTEAFF

abundance: NA
j_gene: TRBJ2-1
v_gene: TRBV19
d_gene: NA
CDR3nt: TGTGCCAGTAGTTTAGGCGGCAGCTCCTACAATGAGCAGTTCTTC
CDR3aa: CASSLGGSSYNEQFF

abundance: few
j_gene: TRBJ2-7
v_gene: TRBV6-5
d_gene: NA
CDR3nt: TGTGCCAGTCTCGCCGGGACGCAAAGCGGGGAGCAGTACTTC
CDR3aa: CASLAGTQSGEQYF

abundance: NA
j_gene: TRBJ2-4
v_gene: TRBV3-1/TRBV3-2
d_gene: TRBD1
CDR3nt: TGTGCCAGCAGCCAAGATACCGGGACAGGGTCCCACATTCAGTACTTC
CDR3aa: CASSQDTGTGSHIQYF

abundance: NA
j_gene: TRBJ2-5
v_gene: TRBV6-5
d_gene: TRBD1
CDR3nt: TGTGCCAGCAGTTACTCGGGCAGGGGGAAGACCCAGTACTTC
CDR3aa: CASSYSGRGKTQYF

abundance: NA
j_gene: TRBJ2-1
v_gene: TRBV15
d_gene: TRBD2
CDR3nt: TGTGCCACCAGCGGACTAGCGGGGGAGGGGTCCTACAATGAGCAGTTCTTC
CDR3aa: CATSGLAGEGSYNEQFF

abundance: NA
j_gene: TRBJ2-3
v_gene: TRBV6-6
d_gene: TRBD1
CDR3nt: TGTGCCAGCAGTTCGGGACAGGGGGGGATAGATACGCAGTATTTT
CDR3aa: CASSSGQGGIDTQYF

abundance: NA
j_gene: TRBJ1-5
v_gene: TRBV19
d_gene: TRBD1
CDR3nt: TGTGCCAGTAGTATGGACAGGGCACGCGATCAGCCCCAGCATTTT
CDR3aa: CASSMDRARDQPQHF

abundance: NA
j_gene: TRBJ2-1
v_gene: TRBV6-5
d_gene: TRBD2
CDR3nt: TGTGCCAGCAGACCTCCGTCTAGCGGGGAGCAGTTCTTC
CDR3aa: CASRPPSSGEQFF

abundance: NA
j_gene: TRBJ1-6
v_gene: TRBV27
d_gene: NA
CDR3nt: TGTGCCAGCAGTTTAACCGGGATTGCCTATAATTCACCCCTCCACTTT
CDR3aa: CASSLTGIAYNSPLHF

abundance: NA
j_gene: TRBJ1-4
v_gene: TRBV4-1
d_gene: NA
CDR3nt: TGCGCCAGCAGCCAGATTCAGGGGAAACTGTTTTTT
CDR3aa: CASSQIQGKLFF

abundance: NA
j_gene: TRBJ2-1
v_gene: TRBV6-4
d_gene: TRBD2
CDR3nt: TGTGCCAGCAGACCCCGGACTAGCGGGGGGGTATTGGCCGGCAATGAGCAGTTCTTC
CDR3aa: CASRPRTSGGVLAGNEQFF

abundance: NA
j_gene: TRBJ2-1
v_gene: TRBV19
d_gene: TRBD2
CDR3nt: TGTGCCAGCCGGCCAGCGGGAGTCGTTGAGCAGTTCTTC
CDR3aa: CASRPAGVVEQFF